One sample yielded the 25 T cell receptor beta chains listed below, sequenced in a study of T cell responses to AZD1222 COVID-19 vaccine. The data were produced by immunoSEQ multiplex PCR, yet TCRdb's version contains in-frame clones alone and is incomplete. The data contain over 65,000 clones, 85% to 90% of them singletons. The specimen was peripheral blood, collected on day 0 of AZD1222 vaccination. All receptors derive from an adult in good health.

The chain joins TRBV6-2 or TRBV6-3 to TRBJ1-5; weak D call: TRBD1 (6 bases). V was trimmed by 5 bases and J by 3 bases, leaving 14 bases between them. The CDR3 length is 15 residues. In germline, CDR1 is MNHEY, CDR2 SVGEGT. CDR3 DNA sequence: TGTGCCAGCAGTCCCCCCGGACAGAACAATCAGCCCCAGCATTTT. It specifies CASSPPGQNNQPQHF.

CDR3 bases: TGCAGCGTAGTAACAGGGGGGAACACTGAAGCTTTCTTT. It codes for CSVVTGGNTEAFF. The chain has TRBV29-1 and TRBJ1-1, with 8 nucleotides matching TRBD1. The CDR3 runs to 13 residues. Germline V gene data show CDR1 as SQVTM and CDR2 as ANQGSEA. J gave up 1 base and V 6 bases, and 4 bases lay outside the gene matches.

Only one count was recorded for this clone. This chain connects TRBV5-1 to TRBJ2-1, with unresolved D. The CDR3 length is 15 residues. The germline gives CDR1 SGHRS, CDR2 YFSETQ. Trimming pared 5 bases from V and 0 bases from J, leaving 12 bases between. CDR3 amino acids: CASRADGSSYNEQFF. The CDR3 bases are TGCGCCAGCAGAGCCGACGGTAGCTCCTACAATGAGCAGTTCTTC.

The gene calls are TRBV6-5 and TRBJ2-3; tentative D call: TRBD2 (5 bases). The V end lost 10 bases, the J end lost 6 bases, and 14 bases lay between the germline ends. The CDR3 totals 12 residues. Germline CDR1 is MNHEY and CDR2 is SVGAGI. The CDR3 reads CAIYGLLDTQYF. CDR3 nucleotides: TGTGCCATCTACGGACTCCTCGATACGCAGTATTTT.

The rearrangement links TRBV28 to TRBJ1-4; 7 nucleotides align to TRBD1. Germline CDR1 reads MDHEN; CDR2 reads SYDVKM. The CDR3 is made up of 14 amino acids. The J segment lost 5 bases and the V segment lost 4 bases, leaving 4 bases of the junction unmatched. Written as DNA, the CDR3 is TGTGCCAGCAGTTCAGGGGGGCGGAATGAAAAACTGTTTTTT. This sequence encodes CASSSGGRNEKLFF.

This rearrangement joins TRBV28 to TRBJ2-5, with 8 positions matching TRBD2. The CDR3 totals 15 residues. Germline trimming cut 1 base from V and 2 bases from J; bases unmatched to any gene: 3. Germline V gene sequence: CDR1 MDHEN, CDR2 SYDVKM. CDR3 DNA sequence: TGTGCCAGCAGTTTATTGTCGGGAGGGCAAGAGACCCAGTACTTC. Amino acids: CASSLLSGGQETQYF.

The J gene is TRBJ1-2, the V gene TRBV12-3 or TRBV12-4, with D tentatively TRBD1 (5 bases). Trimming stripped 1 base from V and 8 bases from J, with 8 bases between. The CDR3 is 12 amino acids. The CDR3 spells CASSLGGSGYTF. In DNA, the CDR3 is TGTGCCAGCAGTTTAGGGGGGTCGGGCTACACCTTC.

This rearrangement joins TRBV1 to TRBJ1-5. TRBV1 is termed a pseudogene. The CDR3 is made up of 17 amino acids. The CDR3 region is CTSSGPGDGFSNQPQHF. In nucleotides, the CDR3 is TGCACCAGCAGCGGACCGGGGGATGGATTCAGCAATCAGCCCCAGCATTTT.

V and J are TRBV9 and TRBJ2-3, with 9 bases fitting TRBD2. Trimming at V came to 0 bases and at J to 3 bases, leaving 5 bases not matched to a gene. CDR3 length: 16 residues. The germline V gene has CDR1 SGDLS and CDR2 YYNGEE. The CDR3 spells CASSVGGSGRTDTQYF. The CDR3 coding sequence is TGTGCCAGCAGCGTAGGAGGTAGCGGGAGAACAGATACGCAGTATTTT.

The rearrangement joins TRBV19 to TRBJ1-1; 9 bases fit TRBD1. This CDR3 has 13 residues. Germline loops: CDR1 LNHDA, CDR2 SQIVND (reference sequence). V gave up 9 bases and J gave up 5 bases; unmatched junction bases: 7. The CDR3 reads CASTLQGATEAFF. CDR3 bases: TGTGCCAGCACGTTACAGGGGGCGACTGAAGCTTTCTTT.

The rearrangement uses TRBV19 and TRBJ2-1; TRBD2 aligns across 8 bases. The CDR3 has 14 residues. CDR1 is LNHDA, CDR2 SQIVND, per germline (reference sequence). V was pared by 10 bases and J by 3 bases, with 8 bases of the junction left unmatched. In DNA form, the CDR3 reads TGTGCCACCTCTAGCGGGTTCTTCTACAATGAGCAGTTCTTC. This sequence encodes CATSSGFFYNEQFF.

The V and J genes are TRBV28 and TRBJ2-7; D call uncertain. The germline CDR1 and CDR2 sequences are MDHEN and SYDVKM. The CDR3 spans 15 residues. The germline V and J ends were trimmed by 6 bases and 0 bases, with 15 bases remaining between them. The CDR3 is CASRLSDSSSYEQYF. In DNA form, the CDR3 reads TGTGCCAGCAGGCTCTCCGACTCGAGCTCCTACGAGCAGTACTTC.

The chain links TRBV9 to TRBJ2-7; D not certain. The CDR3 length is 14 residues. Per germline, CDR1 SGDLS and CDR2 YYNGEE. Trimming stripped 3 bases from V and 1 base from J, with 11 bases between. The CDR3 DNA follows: TGTGCCAGCAGCGCCGGACCAACGTCCTACGAGCAGTACTTC. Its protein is CASSAGPTSYEQYF. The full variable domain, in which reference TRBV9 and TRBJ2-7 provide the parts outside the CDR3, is DSGVTQTPKHLITATGQRVTLRCSPRSGDLSVYWYQQSLDQGLQFLIQYYNGEERAKGNILERFSAQQFPDLHSELNLSSLELGDSALYFCASSAGPTSYEQYFGPGTRLTVT.

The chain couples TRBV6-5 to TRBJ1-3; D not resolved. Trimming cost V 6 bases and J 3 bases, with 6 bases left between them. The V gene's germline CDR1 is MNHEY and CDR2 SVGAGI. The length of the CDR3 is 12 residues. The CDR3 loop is CASRSNGNTIYF. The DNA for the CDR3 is TGTGCCAGCAGGAGTAATGGAAACACCATATATTTT.

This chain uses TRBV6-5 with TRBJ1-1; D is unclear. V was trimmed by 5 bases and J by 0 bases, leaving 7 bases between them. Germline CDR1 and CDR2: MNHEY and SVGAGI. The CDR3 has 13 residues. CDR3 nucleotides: TGTGCCAGCAGTAACGGGGTGAACACTGAAGCTTTCTTT. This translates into CASSNGVNTEAFF.

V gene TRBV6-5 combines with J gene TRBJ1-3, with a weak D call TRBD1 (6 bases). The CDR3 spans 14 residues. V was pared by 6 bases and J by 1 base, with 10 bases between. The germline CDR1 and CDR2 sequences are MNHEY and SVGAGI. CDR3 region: CASRSQGSGNTIYF. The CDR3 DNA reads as TGTGCCAGCAGGTCGCAGGGGTCTGGAAACACCATATATTTT.

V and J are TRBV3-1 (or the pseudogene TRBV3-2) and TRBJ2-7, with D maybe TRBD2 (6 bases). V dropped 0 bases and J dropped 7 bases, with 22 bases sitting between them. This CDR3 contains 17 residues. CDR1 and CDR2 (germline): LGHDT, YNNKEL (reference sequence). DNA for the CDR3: TGTGCCAGCAGCCAAGATATGACAGTTCCATTTGGGGGGGAGCAGTACTTC. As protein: CASSQDMTVPFGGEQYF.

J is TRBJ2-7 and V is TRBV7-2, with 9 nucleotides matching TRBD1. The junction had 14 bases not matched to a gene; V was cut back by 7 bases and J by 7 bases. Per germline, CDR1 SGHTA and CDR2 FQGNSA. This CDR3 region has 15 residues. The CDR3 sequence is CASTLDRGGQREQYF. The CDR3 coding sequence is TGTGCCAGCACCTTGGACAGGGGAGGCCAGCGGGAGCAGTACTTC.

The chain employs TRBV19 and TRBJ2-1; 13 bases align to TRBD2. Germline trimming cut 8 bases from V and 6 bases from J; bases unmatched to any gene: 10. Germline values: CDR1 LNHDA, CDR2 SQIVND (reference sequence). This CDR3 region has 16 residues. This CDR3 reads CASYDPWTSGGNEQFF. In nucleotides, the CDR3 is TGTGCCAGTTACGACCCTTGGACTAGCGGGGGCAATGAGCAGTTCTTC.

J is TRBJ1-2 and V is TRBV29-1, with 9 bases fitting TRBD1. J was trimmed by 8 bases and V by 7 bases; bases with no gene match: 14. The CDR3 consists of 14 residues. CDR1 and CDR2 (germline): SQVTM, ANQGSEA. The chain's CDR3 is CSAPMTGQGSGYTF. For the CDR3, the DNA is TGCAGCGCCCCAATGACGGGACAGGGATCCGGCTACACCTTC.

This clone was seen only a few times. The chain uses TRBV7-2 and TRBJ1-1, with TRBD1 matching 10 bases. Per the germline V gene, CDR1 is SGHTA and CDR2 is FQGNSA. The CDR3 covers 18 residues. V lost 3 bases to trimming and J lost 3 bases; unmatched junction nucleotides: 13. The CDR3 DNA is TGTGCCAGCAGCTTGCGGGGAGGGACAGGGGACCTAGACACTGAAGCTTTCTTT. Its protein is CASSLRGGTGDLDTEAFF.

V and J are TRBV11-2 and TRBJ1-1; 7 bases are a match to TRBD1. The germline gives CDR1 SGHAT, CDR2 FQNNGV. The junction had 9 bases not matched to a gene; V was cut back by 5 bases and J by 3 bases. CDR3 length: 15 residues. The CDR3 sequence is CASSTGRDRDTEAFF. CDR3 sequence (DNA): TGTGCCAGCAGCACAGGTAGAGACAGGGACACTGAAGCTTTCTTT.

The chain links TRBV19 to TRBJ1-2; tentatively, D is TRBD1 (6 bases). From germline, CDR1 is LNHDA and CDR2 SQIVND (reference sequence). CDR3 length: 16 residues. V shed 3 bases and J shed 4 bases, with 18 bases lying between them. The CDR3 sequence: CASSIVGGAGSYGYTF. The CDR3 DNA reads TGTGCCAGTAGTATTGTTGGGGGGGCAGGTAGCTATGGCTACACCTTC.

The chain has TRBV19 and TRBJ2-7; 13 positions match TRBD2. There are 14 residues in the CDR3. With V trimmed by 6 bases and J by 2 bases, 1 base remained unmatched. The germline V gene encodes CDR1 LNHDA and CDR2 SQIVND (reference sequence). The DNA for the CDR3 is TGTGCCAGTAGCGGACTAGCGGGGGCCTACGAGCAGTACTTC. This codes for CASSGLAGAYEQYF. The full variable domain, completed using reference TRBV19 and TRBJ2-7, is DGGITQSPKYLFRKEGQNVTLSCEQNLNHDAMYWYRQDPGQGLRLIYYSQIVNDFQKGDIAEGYSVSREKKESFPLTVTSAQKNPTAFYLCASSGLAGAYEQYFGPGTRLTVT.

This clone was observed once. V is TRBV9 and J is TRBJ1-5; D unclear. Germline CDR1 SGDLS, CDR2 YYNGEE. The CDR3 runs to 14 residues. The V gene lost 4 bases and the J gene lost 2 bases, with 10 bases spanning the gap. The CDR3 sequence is CASSPREGNQPQHF. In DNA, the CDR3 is TGTGCCAGCAGCCCCCGGGAGGGCAATCAGCCCCAGCATTTT.